This section outlines one T cell receptor beta chain sequence together with its context. Its antigen is still unknown. These data are taken from a study of resident and recirculating memory T cells in vitiligo. Study summary: Samples were epidermis from two lesional and two nonlesional sites, plus PBMCs. Genomic DNA was extracted from whole homogenized samples, with no cell sorting. Notes on the study in general: No single dominant TCR clone appeared; lesion clonality varied.

Patients who had received treatment within the previous three months were excluded. Sequencing was performed with immunoSEQ multiplex PCR; in TCRdb, only in-frame clones are kept and a portion is missing. The sample yields 75,000 to 85,000 clones, 90% to 95% seen once. The sequenced sample consisted of blood. The receptor was isolated from a male donor with vitiligo.

CDR3 residues: CASSPSSGAGADNEQFF. The CDR3 DNA is TGTGCCAGCAGTCCGTCTTCGGGAGCGGGAGCTGACAATGAGCAGTTCTTC. The rearrangement joins TRBV11-2 to TRBJ2-1; 8 bases are shared with TRBD2. Germline V CDR1 and CDR2: SGHAT, FQNNGV. Losses at the gene ends were 6 bases for V and 5 bases for J; bases not matched to a gene: 15. CDR3 length: 17 residues.